This T cell receptor (beta chain) was documented in a study of vaccination and CD4 T cells after COVID-19 (dated 2022 in TCRdb). Background on the whole study: Every convalescent patient had a positive nasal swab PCR test for SARS-CoV-2, with mild disease in about 9 patients and severe disease in one. The convalescent cohort included six males and four females, with two Hispanic individuals, seven Caucasians, two Asians and one multiracial person. Two doses of either the Pfizer-BioNTech BNT162b2 vaccine (n=8) or the Moderna mRNA-1273 vaccine (n=2) were administered to participants. Post-COVID blood samples were collected from convalescent patients a median of roughly 100 days after diagnosis, with a range of about 35 to 161 days. Post-vaccine blood samples were collected a median of approximately eleven weeks after the second vaccine dose, ranging from roughly 12 to 241 days. For stimulating the cultures, overlapping spike peptide pools were used, derived from SARS-CoV-2 as well as from the common cold coronaviruses HCoV-NL63, HCoV-OC43 and HCoV-229E. As controls, cultures received a CEFX viral epitope pool (the positive control), an HIV-1 Nef peptide pool (the negative control), or no peptide at all. In roughly 10 COVID-19 convalescent patients and several infection-naive healthy vaccine recipients, the spike-specific CD4+ TCR repertoire before mRNA vaccination was compared with the repertoire after mRNA vaccination. Broad study findings and their caveats: Nearly all vaccine-specific clones in convalescent patients (304 of 307) were mono-reactive for SARS-CoV-2 spike rather than cross-reactive with common cold coronaviruses. The study included relatively few convalescent patients and did not analyze early timepoints after natural infection. The median count of SARS-CoV-2-reactive clonotypes went up from approximately 22 after infection to approximately 40 after vaccination, although the change was not significant. In convalescent patients, a median around 90% of post-vaccine SARS-CoV-2-reactive clones were detected only after vaccination, and vaccine-specific priming was suggested by this finding.

What this sample's treatment or condition label stands for: roughly ten-day PBMC culture with coronavirus spike peptide pools or control peptides (ViraFEST assay). The study used the ViraFEST assay, which expanded antigen-specific T cells with peptide pools and then identified expanded clonotypes by TCR sequencing. The convalescent patients' positive SARS-CoV-2 PCR tests fell between March and December 2020, which was before the Alpha, Beta and Delta variants emerged in the United States. About 1.8 million PBMCs per well were cultured in IMDM with approximately 5% human AB serum and 8.5 to 10 IU/ml IL-2, plus 10 ug/ml peptide pools. Half of the culture medium was replaced with fresh IL-2-containing medium on days 3 and 7. After 10 days of culture, CD4+ T cells were isolated by negative selection using the EasySep CD4+ T cell isolation kit. Ficoll-Paque Plus gradient centrifugation was used to isolate PBMCs from whole blood, and the isolated PBMCs were then either used fresh or cryopreserved at -140C. Triplicate wells were generally used for each culture condition.

Turning to this clonotype: Its antigen is still unknown. Base-call qualities are not available, and no considerably larger clone is one nucleotide away.

Library preparation used PCR. At the Johns Hopkins FTIC core, DNA from the cultured CD4+ T cells underwent TCR sequencing with the Oncomine TCR Beta short-read assay. The QIAamp micro DNA kit was used to extract genomic DNA from the cultured CD4+ T cells. Oncomine TCR Beta libraries from cultured CD4+ T cells were pooled using unique dual indexes and sequenced on an Illumina iSeq 100. Under the source paper's analysis protocol: Non-productive sequences were removed, and CDR3s that did not start with C, did not end with F or W, or were shorter than 7 amino acids were discarded. Antigen-specific clonotypes were identified with the MANAFEST web application by comparing peptide-stimulated wells with reference and other culture wells. An FDR below 0.05, an odds ratio above 5, and a productive frequency above 0.1% in at least two of three replicate wells were required for clones to be considered positive. Clonotypes that were significantly expanded in both SARS-CoV-2 spike wells and at least one common cold coronavirus spike condition were defined as cross-reactive. Levenshtein distances (stringdist) and unrooted phylogenetic trees (ape) in R version 3.6.1 were used to assess CDR3 homology. The raw public data were reprocessed by TCRdb itself: fastp quality trimming at Q25, MiXCR clonotype calling, in-frame beta chains only. Rows are unified per CDR3 protein, each entry keeping the most common DNA and genes. TCRdb, not the original authors, processed these V and J calls. This sample is represented by around 20,000 distinct CDR3 sequences; over 55% of them were singletons. 6.5% to 8.5% of the sample is held by the ten biggest clonotypes.

The material sequenced was CD4+ T cells from blood, cultured in vitro. This sequence was found in a human donor who had recovered from COVID-19.

The CDR3: CASSLRGQGGNEKLFF. The DNA is as follows: TGTGCCAGCAGTTTACGCGGACAGGGAGGGAATGAAAAACTGTTTTTT. The rearrangement combines TRBV27 with TRBJ1-4; TRBD1 matches 8 bases in the middle. At the junction V is shortened by 2 bases and J by 5 bases; bases outside the gene matches: 7. The CDR3 spans 16 residues, from the cysteine through the phenylalanine. Only the CDR3 DNA stays, 48 bases, in frame from base 1. Based on the germline V gene (reference sequence), the CDR1 and CDR2 sequences are MNHEY and SMNVEV.